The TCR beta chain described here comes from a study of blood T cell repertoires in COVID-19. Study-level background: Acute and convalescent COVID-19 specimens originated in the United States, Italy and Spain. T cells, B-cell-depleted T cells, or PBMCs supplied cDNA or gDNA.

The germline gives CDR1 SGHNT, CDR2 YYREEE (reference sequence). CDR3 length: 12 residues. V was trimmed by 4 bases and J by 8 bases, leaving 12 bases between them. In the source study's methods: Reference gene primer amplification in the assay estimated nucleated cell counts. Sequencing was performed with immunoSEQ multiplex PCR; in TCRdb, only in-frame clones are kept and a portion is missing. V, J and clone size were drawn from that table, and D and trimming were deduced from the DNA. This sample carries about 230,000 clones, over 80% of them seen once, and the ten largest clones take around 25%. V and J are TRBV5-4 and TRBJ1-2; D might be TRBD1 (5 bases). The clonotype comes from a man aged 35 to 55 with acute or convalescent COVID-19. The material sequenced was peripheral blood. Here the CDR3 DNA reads TGTGCCAGCAGCCTCTTTGGGGGGGGCTACACCTTC. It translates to CASSLFGGGYTF.